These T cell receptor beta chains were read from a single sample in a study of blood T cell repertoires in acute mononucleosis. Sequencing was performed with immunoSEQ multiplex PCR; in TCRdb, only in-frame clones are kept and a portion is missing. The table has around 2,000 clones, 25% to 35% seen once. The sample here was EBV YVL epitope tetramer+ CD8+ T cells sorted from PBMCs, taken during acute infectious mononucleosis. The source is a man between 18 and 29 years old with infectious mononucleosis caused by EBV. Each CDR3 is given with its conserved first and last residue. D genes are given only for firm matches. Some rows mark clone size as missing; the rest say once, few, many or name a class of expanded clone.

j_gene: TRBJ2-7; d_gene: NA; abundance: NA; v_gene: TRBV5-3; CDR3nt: TGTGCCAGCAGCTTGTACAGCTACGAGCAGTACTTC; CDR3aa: CASSLYSYEQYF
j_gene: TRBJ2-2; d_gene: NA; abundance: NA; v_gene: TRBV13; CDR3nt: TGTGCCAGCAGACAGACGTCCGGGGAGCTGGTTTTT; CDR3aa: CASRQTSGELVF
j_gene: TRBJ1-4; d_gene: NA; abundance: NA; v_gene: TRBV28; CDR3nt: TGTGCCAGTAAACCTACAGGGAAGTTTTTT; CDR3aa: CASKPTGKFF
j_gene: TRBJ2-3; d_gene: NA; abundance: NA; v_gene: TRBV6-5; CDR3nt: TGTGCCAGCAGTGGCCTACTTGGGTCAGCGTCGTCGCAGTTTTTT; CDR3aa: CASSGLLGSASSQFF
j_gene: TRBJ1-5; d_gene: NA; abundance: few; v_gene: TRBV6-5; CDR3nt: TGTGCCAGCGGAGCCCTGTCGGGGGGCGGCCAGCCCCGGCATTTT; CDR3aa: CASGALSGGGQPRHF
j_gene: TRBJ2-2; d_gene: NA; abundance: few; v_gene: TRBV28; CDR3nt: NA; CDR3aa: CASRPWGGTGSCFF
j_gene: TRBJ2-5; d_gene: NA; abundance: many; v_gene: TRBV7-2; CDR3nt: TGTGCCAGCAGCTTAGATTTAACAGGGATGGGGGAGACCCAGTACTTC; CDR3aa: CASSLDLTGMGETQYF
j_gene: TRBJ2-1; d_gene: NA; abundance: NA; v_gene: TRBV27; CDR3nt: TGTGCCAGCAGTTTATTCTCCAATGAGCAGTTCTTC; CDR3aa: CASSLFSNEQFF
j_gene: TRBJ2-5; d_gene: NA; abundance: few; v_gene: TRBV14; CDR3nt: TGTGCCAGCAGCCAATTATCGGGGAGAGAGACCCAGTACTTC; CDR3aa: CASSQLSGRETQYF
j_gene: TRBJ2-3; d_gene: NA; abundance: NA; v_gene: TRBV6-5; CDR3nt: TGTGCCGGCAGTGTCCTACTTGGGTCAGCGTCGACGCAGTATTTT; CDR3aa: CAGSVLLGSASTQYF
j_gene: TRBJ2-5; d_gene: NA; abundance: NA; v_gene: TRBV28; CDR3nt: TGTGCCAGCAGCCAAGATCTAGGGCCCCCGGGGTACTTC; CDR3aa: CASSQDLGPPGYF
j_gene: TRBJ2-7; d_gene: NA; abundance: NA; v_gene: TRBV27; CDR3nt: TGTGCCAGCAGTTTACGGGACGGGATCTACGAGCAGTACTTC; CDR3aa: CASSLRDGIYEQYF
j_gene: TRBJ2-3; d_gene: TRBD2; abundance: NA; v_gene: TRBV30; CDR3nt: TGTGCCAGTAGAACAGCGGGAAACTCTGATACGCAGTATTTT; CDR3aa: CASRTAGNSDTQYF
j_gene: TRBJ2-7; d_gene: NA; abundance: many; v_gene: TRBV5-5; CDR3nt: TGTGCCAGCAGCTTGTACAGCTACGAGCAGTACTTC; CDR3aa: CASSLYSYEQYF
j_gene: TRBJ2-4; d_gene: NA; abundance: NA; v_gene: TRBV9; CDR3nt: TGTGCCAGCAGCCATCTGGGGGGAGACAACATTCAGTACTTC; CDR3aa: CASSHLGGDNIQYF
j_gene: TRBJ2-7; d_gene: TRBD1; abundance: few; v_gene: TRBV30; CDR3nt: TGTGCCTGGAGTGGTGACAGGGGCTCGACCTTCTACGAGCAGTACTTC; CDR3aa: CAWSGDRGSTFYEQYF
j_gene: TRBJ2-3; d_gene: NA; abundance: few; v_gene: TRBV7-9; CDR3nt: TGTGCCAGCAGCTTAGCCCCCACAGATACGCAGTATTTT; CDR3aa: CASSLAPTDTQYF